The clone carrying this T cell receptor beta chain was seen a few times. The target antigen is unknown. Included in the TCR beta cDNA libraries were unique molecular identifiers. A population of roughly 0.9 to 11 million T cells gave rise to roughly 0.5 million cDNA molecules. Via MiXCR, TCRdb re-called the PCR reads, giving one row per CDR3 protein. The data show around 180,000 distinct CDR3 sequences, about 29% seen once. From germline, CDR1 is LGHDT and CDR2 YNNKEL (reference sequence). Trimming cost V 4 bases and J 3 bases, with 16 bases left between them. The CDR3 spans 16 residues. The data stem from a study of post-analysis software for immune sequencing data. Study findings and constraints: TRBV5-6, TRBV5-1 and TRBV20-1 belonged to a set of five TRBV segments that were more frequent in patients than controls. Controls showed significantly higher normalized Chao1 diversity than did multiple sclerosis patients. F measure clustering grouped samples strongly by preparation batch.

This chain uses TRBV3-1 with TRBJ1-5; possible D gene TRBD1, 6 bases. The clonotype was recovered from a girl aged 10-17 years with multiple sclerosis. Sequences were obtained from blood. The chain's CDR3 is CASSPGAGSPNQPQHF. The CDR3 DNA reads TGTGCCAGCAGCCCAGGGGCGGGGTCCCCCAATCAGCCCCAGCATTTT. Looking up the rest from reference TRBV3-1 and TRBJ1-5 gives the full variable domain: DTAVSQTPKYLVTQMGNDKSIKCEQNLGHDTMYWYKQDSKKFLKIMFSYNNKELIINETVPNRFSPKSPDKAHLNLHINSLELGDSAVYFCASSPGAGSPNQPQHFGDGTRLSIL.